These 25 T cell receptor beta chains were all obtained from the same sample, sequenced in a study of human T cells and chemical hapten exposure. Time point meaning: patch test 1, 2 weeks after DPC sensitization. Treatment noted: therapeutic diphenylcyclopropenone sensitization with weekly scalp DPC. In TCRdb, the RACE reads were re-called with MiXCR into one record per CDR3 protein. The profile shows about 56,000 distinct CDR3 sequences, approximately 9.3% of them singletons. The input for sequencing was whole blood, taken in connection with sensitization to the hapten diphenylcyclopropenone (DPC). All receptors derive from a woman in her 40s with alopecia areata. Some clones in this sample may be carry-over from other donors' samples.

This clonotype was counted at least ten times. The V and J genes are TRBV7-9 and TRBJ1-2; tentative D call: TRBD1 (5 bases). The V gene lost 4 bases and the J gene lost 6 bases, with 12 bases spanning the gap. The V gene's germline CDR1 is SEHNR and CDR2 FQNEAQ (reference sequence). The CDR3 is made up of 13 amino acids. For the CDR3, the DNA is TGTGCCAGCAGCTACGGGGGTGAGGATGGCTACACCTTC. Its translation is CASSYGGEDGYTF.

This clonotype appeared many times. The CDR3 nucleotides are TGCGCCAGCAGCTCTGGAGGGCTAGCGGGGGGGCCCGAGCAGTTCTTC. It yields the protein CASSSGGLAGGPEQFF. The chain recombines TRBV5-1 with TRBJ2-1; 12 nucleotides agree with TRBD2. V shed 3 bases, J shed 10 bases, and the junction held 11 bases outside the gene matches. This CDR3 is built from 16 residues. CDR1 is SGHRS, CDR2 YFSETQ, per germline.

The rearrangement joins TRBV5-1 to TRBJ2-6; D gene ambiguous. The germline V gene encodes CDR1 SGHRS and CDR2 YFSETQ. Trimming removed 6 bases at V and 4 bases at J, with 11 bases between. The CDR3 loop spans 14 amino acids. CDR3 nucleotide sequence: TGCGCCAGCACCAGCCCGAGGGGGGCCAACGTCCTGACTTTC. Its translation is CASTSPRGANVLTF.

This clonotype was detected many times. The chain couples TRBV20-1 to TRBJ2-1; D is uncertain. Germline assignment: CDR1 DFQATT and CDR2 SNEGSKA (reference sequence). The CDR3 is 13 amino acids. Trimming took 4 bases from V and 6 from J, leaving 13 bases between them. CDR3 nucleotides: TGCAGTGCTAATGGACCCGGGCGCAATGAGCAGTTCTTC. Protein sequence: CSANGPGRNEQFF.

This clonotype has ten or more counts. This chain links TRBV5-5 with TRBJ1-1; D remains ambiguous. CDR3 size: 14 residues. CDR1 is SGHKS and CDR2 is YYEKEE in the germline V gene (reference sequence). V was trimmed by 4 bases and J by 2 bases, leaving 12 bases between them. CDR3 in DNA: TGTGCCAGCAGCAGAACAGATTCCAACACTGAAGCTTTCTTT. It specifies CASSRTDSNTEAFF.

This clonotype was detected many times. The chain employs TRBV20-1 and TRBJ1-4; weak D call: TRBD1 (6 bases). CDR3 length: 17 residues. Germline-derived CDR1 and CDR2 are DFQATT and SNEGSKA (reference sequence). V dropped 2 bases and J dropped 8 bases, with 24 bases sitting between them. The CDR3 DNA follows: TGCAGTGCTAGATCACCGACGCCGGGGACAATAGGAGAAAAACTGTTTTTT. It codes for CSARSPTPGTIGEKLFF.

This clonotype was detected ten times or more. J is TRBJ2-3 and V is TRBV5-5, with no clear D. Deletions cut 1 base from V and 0 bases from J, with 9 bases between. Germline assignment: CDR1 SGHKS and CDR2 YYEKEE (reference sequence). There are 15 residues in the CDR3. CDR3 nucleotides: TGTGCCAGCAGCTTGCCTCGCCAGAGCACAGATACGCAGTATTTT. It codes for CASSLPRQSTDTQYF.

The sample holds many counts of this clonotype. This rearrangement joins TRBV7-2 to TRBJ2-7; tentatively, D is TRBD1 or TRBD2 (5 bases each). Germline CDR1 is SGHTA and CDR2 is FQGNSA. The CDR3 contains 15 residues. The V end lost 5 bases, the J end lost 0 bases, and 14 bases lay between the germline ends. The CDR3 bases are TGTGCCAGCAGCCCTGGGGACGAGAGCTCCTACGAGCAGTACTTC. As protein: CASSPGDESSYEQYF.

This clonotype came up a few times. The gene calls are TRBV29-1 and TRBJ2-2; a weak D match, TRBD2 (5 bases). This CDR3 has 13 amino acids. Germline CDR1 and CDR2: SQVTM and ANQGSEA. CDR3 nucleotide sequence: TGCAGTGCGTTAGGAGGGAACACCGGGGAGCTGTTTTTT. Its protein is CSALGGNTGELFF.

This clonotype was recorded many times. The chain is built from TRBV20-1 and TRBJ2-3; D is unclear. Germline V gene lookup returns CDR1 DFQATT and CDR2 SNEGSKA (reference sequence). The CDR3 runs 13 residues. V lost 5 bases and J 0 bases, leaving 9 bases between the germline ends. The CDR3 reads CSAPQGSTDTQYF. CDR3 nucleotide sequence: TGCAGTGCTCCCCAAGGAAGCACAGATACGCAGTATTTT.

This clonotype turned up a few times. The chain uses TRBV29-1 and TRBJ2-3; no reliable D call. Germline assignment: CDR1 SQVTM and CDR2 ANQGSEA. Deletions cut 4 bases from V and 1 base from J, with 3 bases between. This CDR3 contains 11 residues. The CDR3 nucleotides read TGCAGCGTTGGGGGCACAGATACGCAGTATTTT. Translated: CSVGGTDTQYF.

There are many counts of this clonotype. The gene calls are TRBV6-1 and TRBJ2-3, with a weak D call TRBD2 (6 bases). CDR3 length: 14 residues. The V and J ends lost 3 bases and 1 base respectively, with 8 bases between them. The germline V gene encodes CDR1 MNHNS and CDR2 SASEGT. CDR3 sequence reads: CASSEASGTDTQYF. In DNA, the CDR3 is TGTGCCAGCAGTGAGGCTAGCGGCACAGATACGCAGTATTTT.

This clonotype was seen many times. The chain couples TRBV5-1 to TRBJ2-7, with D unresolved. Germline values: CDR1 SGHRS, CDR2 YFSETQ. There are 11 residues in the CDR3. V was pared by 7 bases and J by 3 bases, with 8 bases between. The CDR3: CASAENYEQYF. CDR3 nucleotide sequence: TGCGCCAGCGCGGAGAACTACGAGCAGTACTTC.

The chain is built from TRBV11-3 and TRBJ1-1; D not certain. Trimming took 4 bases from V and 0 from J, leaving 6 bases between them. CDR1 and CDR2 from the germline V gene are SGHNT and YENEEA. The CDR3 spans 13 residues. The CDR3 region is CASSSRVNTEAFF. The CDR3 DNA follows: TGTGCCAGCAGCTCGAGGGTGAACACTGAAGCTTTCTTT.

V is TRBV2 and J is TRBJ2-2; 7 bases are a match to TRBD2. Unmatched junction bases numbered 16, after V lost 7 bases and J lost 2 bases. Germline CDR1 reads SNHLY; CDR2 reads FYNNEI. The CDR3 runs 18 residues. CDR3 coding DNA: TGTGCCAGCACCACCCGGGAGATTAGCGGGCCCAACACCGGGGAGCTGTTTTTT. It codes for CASTTREISGPNTGELFF.

This rearrangement joins TRBV7-6 to TRBJ1-5; no definite D call. This CDR3 has 17 amino acids. Trimming took 5 bases from V and 2 from J, leaving 19 bases between them. CDR1 SGHVS and CDR2 FNYEAQ come from the germline V gene. CDR3 region: CASSPGGGMAGNQPQHF. CDR3 nucleotide sequence: TGTGCCAGCAGCCCGGGAGGAGGCATGGCAGGCAATCAGCCCCAGCATTTT.

The chain couples TRBV4-3 to TRBJ2-3, with D perhaps matching TRBD1 or TRBD2 (6 bases each). V lost 0 bases to trimming and J lost 7 bases, with 17 bases between them. The CDR3 totals 16 residues. Germline CDR1 is LGHNA and CDR2 is YSLEER. CDR3 in DNA: TGCGCCAGCAGCCAAGAAGTAAGGGGGGCCGGGAATACGCAGTATTTT. Translated: CASSQEVRGAGNTQYF.

This clonotype was found many times. This rearrangement joins TRBV7-9 to TRBJ2-7; 7 nucleotides line up with TRBD1. The germline V gene has CDR1 SEHNR and CDR2 FQNEAQ (reference sequence). Losses at the gene ends were 4 bases for V and 3 bases for J; bases not matched to a gene: 9. CDR3 length: 15 amino acids. CDR3 sequence (DNA): TGTGCCAGCAGCTCAATTTTGGGACAGAACTACGAGCAGTACTTC. Translated: CASSSILGQNYEQYF.

This clonotype was detected ten times or more. The rearrangement uses TRBV7-2 and TRBJ2-3; 7 bases match TRBD2. The CDR3 loop spans 15 amino acids. The V gene end was trimmed by 1 base and the J gene end by 4 bases; junction bases not matched to a gene: 5. Germline CDR1 reads SGHTA; CDR2 reads FQGNSA. The chain's CDR3 is CASSLGGSPPDTQYF. Written as DNA, the CDR3 is TGTGCCAGCAGCTTAGGCGGGAGCCCTCCAGATACGCAGTATTTT.

This clonotype was observed at least ten times. The rearrangement joins TRBV7-9 to TRBJ2-3; 9 bases line up with TRBD1. Germline trimming cut 4 bases from V and 6 bases from J; bases unmatched to any gene: 5. The CDR3 length is 14 residues. Germline V gene sequence: CDR1 SEHNR, CDR2 FQNEAQ (reference sequence). The CDR3 region has the DNA TGTGCCAGCAGCTCGGGACAGGGCGGGGATACGCAGTATTTT. Protein sequence: CASSSGQGGDTQYF.

The V gene is TRBV28, the J gene TRBJ2-3; 9 positions agree with TRBD1. CDR3 size: 15 residues. With V trimmed by 3 bases and J by 3 bases, 4 bases remained unmatched. Germline V CDR1 and CDR2: MDHEN, SYDVKM. The CDR3 nucleotides read TGTGCCAGCAGTTTTGGGGGGACAGGGACAGATACGCAGTATTTT. Translated: CASSFGGTGTDTQYF. Based on the CDR3 plus reference TRBV28 and TRBJ2-3, the full variable domain is DVKVTQSSRYLVKRTGEKVFLECVQDMDHENMFWYRQDPGLGLRLIYFSYDVKMKEKGDIPEGYSVSREKKERFSLILESASTNQTSMYLCASSFGGTGTDTQYFGPGTRLTVL.

This clonotype has only a few counts. The chain links TRBV20-1 to TRBJ2-3, with D possibly TRBD1 on 5 matching bases. V was shortened by 1 base and J by 7 bases, with 12 bases between the two germline ends. This CDR3 region has 13 residues. Germline values: CDR1 DFQATT, CDR2 SNEGSKA (reference sequence). CDR3 nucleotides: TGCAGTGCTAGAGTCCTAAGGGGAAATACGCAGTATTTT. It codes for CSARVLRGNTQYF.

The V and J genes are TRBV2 and TRBJ1-2; D remains ambiguous. Germline lookup yields CDR1 SNHLY and CDR2 FYNNEI. V was clipped by 4 bases and J by 4 bases, with 7 bases between them. This CDR3 spans 12 amino acids. The CDR3 DNA is TGTGCCAGCAGTGTCAGTTCCTATGGCTACACCTTC. Translating it yields CASSVSSYGYTF.

This clonotype has at least ten counts. The DNA for the CDR3 is TGTGCCAGCAGTGATCCGGACAGGGGGCGAGGAGATACGCAGTATTTT. Translating gives CASSDPDRGRGDTQYF. The chain has TRBV25-1 and TRBJ2-3, with 11 bases aligning to TRBD1. CDR1 and CDR2 (germline): MGHDK, SYGVNS. With V trimmed by 3 bases and J by 5 bases, 7 bases remained unmatched. This CDR3 has 16 amino acids.

The chain employs TRBV6-1 and TRBJ2-3; D possibly corresponds to TRBD1 (6 bases). Looked up from germline, CDR1 is MNHNS and CDR2 is SASEGT. Trimming cost V 4 bases and J 5 bases, with 13 bases left between them. The length of the CDR3 is 14 residues. The CDR3 nucleotides read TGTGCCAGCAGTGCTTACAGGGTGGGAGATACGCAGTATTTT. This sequence encodes CASSAYRVGDTQYF.